This T cell receptor beta chain was retrieved from a study of T cell repertoires in cytomegalovirus infection. Overall study: It was the public TCR beta signatures that indicated both CMV infection and matching HLA type. Overall study results and limits: HLA-C-restricted TCR beta clonotypes specific for CMV led the ex vivo response.

TCRdb ran MiXCR on the reads and lists one entry per CDR3 protein. The sample lists about 260,000 distinct CDR3 sequences, roughly 15% occurring once. This clonotype has only a few counts. Its antigen is as yet unknown. The V gene end was trimmed by 5 bases and the J gene end by 3 bases; junction bases not matched to a gene: 9. Germline CDR1 is MDHEN and CDR2 is SYDVKM. This CDR3 spans 15 amino acids. This rearrangement joins TRBV28 to TRBJ2-5; 7 bases match TRBD1. Source material: PBMCs. The TCR sequence derives from a human donor in good health (CMV status not recorded). Some clones in this sample may be carry-over from other donors' samples. In DNA form, the CDR3 reads TGTGCCAGCAGTCCTCGTGGGACAGCAGAAGAGACCCAGTACTTC. Residues: CASSPRGTAEETQYF.